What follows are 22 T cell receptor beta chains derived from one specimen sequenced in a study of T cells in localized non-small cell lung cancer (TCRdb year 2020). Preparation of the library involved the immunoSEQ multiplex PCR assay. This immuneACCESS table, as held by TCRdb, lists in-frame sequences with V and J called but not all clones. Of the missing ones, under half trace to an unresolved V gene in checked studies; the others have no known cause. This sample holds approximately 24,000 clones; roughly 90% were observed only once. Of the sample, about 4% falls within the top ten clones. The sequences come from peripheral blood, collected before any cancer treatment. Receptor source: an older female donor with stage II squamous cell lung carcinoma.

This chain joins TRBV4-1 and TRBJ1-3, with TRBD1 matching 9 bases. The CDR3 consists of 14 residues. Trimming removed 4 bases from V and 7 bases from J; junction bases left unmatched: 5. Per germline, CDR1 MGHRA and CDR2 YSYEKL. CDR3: CASSPGQGTNTIYF. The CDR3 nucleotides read TGCGCCAGCAGCCCGGGACAGGGCACCAACACCATATATTTT.

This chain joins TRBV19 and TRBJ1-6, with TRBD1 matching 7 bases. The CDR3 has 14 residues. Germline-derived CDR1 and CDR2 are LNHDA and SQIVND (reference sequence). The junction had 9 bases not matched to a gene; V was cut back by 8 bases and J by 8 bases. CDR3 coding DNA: TGTGCCAGTGGATCAACAGGGGTTGATTCACCCCTCCACTTT. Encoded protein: CASGSTGVDSPLHF.

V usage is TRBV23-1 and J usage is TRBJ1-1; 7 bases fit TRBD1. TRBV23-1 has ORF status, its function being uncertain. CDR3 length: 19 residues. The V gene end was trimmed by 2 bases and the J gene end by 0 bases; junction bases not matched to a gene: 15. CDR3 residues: CASSQPNDREVRMNTEAFF. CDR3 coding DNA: TGCGCCAGCAGTCAACCAAACGACAGGGAAGTTCGAATGAACACTGAAGCTTTCTTT.

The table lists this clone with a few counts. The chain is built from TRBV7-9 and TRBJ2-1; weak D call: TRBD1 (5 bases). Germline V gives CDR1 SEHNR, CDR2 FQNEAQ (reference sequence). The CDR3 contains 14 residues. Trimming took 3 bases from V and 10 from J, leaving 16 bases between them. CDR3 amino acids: CASSFRVPPHEQFF. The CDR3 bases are TGTGCCAGCAGCTTCAGGGTTCCTCCTCACGAGCAGTTCTTC. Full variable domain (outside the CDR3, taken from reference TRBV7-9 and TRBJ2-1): DTGVSQNPRHKITKRGQNVTFRCDPISEHNRLYWYRQTLGQGPEFLTYFQNEAQLEKSRLLSDRFSAERPKGSFSTLEIQRTEQGDSAMYLCASSFRVPPHEQFFGPGTRLTVL.

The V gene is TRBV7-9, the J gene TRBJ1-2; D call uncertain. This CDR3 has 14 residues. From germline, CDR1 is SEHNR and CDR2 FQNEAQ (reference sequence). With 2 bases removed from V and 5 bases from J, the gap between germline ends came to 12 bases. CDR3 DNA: TGTGCCAGCAGCTTATTGCACGGCACATATGGCTACACCTTC. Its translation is CASSLLHGTYGYTF.

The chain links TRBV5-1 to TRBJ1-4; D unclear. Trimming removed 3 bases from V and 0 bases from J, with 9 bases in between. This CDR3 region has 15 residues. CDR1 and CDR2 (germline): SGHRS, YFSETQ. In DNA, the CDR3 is TGCGCCAGCAGCTCGTCGAGGCCAACTAATGAAAAACTGTTTTTT. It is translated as CASSSSRPTNEKLFF.

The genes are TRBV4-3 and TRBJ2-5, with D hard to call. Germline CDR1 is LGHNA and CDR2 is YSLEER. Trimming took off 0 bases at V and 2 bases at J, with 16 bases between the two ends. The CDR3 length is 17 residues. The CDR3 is CASSQDGRPDVQETQYF. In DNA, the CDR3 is TGCGCCAGCAGCCAAGATGGCAGGCCCGACGTTCAAGAGACCCAGTACTTC.

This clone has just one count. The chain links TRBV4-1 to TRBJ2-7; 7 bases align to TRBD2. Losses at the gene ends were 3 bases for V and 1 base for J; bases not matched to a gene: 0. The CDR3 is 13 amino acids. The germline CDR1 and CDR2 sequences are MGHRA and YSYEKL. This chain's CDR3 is CASSQRESYEQYF. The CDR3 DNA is TGCGCCAGCAGCCAGCGGGAGTCCTACGAGCAGTACTTC.

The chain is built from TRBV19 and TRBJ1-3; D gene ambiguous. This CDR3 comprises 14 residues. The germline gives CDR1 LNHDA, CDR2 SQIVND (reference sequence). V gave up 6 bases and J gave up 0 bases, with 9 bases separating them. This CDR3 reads CASSFRDSGNTIYF. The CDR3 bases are TGTGCCAGTAGCTTCCGGGACTCTGGAAACACCATATATTTT.

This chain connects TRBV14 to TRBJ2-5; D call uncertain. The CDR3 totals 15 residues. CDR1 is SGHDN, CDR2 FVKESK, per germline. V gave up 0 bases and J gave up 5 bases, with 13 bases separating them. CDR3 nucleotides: TGTGCCAGCAGCCAAGATCATAGTTGGTGGGAGACCCAGTACTTC. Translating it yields CASSQDHSWWETQYF.

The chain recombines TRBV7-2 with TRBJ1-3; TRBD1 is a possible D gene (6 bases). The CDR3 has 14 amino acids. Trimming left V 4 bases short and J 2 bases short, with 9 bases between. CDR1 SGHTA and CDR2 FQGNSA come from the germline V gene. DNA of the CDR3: TGTGCCAGCAGCTCCAGGGGTCCTGGAAACACCATATATTTT. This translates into CASSSRGPGNTIYF.

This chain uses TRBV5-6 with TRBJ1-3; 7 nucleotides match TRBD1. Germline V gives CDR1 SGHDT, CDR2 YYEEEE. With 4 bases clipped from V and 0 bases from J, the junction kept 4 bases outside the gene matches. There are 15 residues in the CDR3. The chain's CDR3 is CASSTAGGSGNTIYF. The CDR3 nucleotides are TGTGCCAGCAGCACCGCAGGGGGCTCTGGAAACACCATATATTTT.

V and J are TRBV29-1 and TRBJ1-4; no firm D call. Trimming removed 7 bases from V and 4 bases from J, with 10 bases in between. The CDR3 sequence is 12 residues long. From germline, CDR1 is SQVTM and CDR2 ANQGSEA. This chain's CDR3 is CSARIVNEKLFF. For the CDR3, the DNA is TGCAGCGCCCGTATTGTTAATGAAAAACTGTTTTTT.

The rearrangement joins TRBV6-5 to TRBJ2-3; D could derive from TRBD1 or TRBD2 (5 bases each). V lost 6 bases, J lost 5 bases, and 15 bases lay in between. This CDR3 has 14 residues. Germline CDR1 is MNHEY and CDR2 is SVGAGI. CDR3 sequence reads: CASRYRGRVDTQYF. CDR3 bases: TGTGCCAGCAGATACCGGGGCCGGGTAGATACGCAGTATTTT.

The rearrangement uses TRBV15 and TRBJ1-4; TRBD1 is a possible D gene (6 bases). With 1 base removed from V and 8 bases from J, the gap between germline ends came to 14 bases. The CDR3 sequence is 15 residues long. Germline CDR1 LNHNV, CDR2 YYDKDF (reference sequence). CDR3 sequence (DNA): TGTGCCACCAGCAGAGCTGGCACAGGGAGGGAAAAACTGTTTTTT. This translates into CATSRAGTGREKLFF.

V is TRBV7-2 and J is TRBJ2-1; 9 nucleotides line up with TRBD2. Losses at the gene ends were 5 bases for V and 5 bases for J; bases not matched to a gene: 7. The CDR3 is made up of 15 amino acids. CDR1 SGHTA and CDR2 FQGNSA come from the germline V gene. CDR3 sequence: CASSVRGGVNNEQFF. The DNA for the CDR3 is TGTGCCAGCAGCGTGCGCGGGGGGGTCAACAATGAGCAGTTCTTC.

The CDR3 DNA follows: TGTGCCAGCTCAAAACCGGGACTAGCGGGAATCCATGAGCAGTTCTTC. This codes for CASSKPGLAGIHEQFF. V and J are TRBV18 and TRBJ2-1, with TRBD2 matching over 13 bases. Germline values: CDR1 KGHSH, CDR2 LQKENI. The length of the CDR3 is 16 residues. The V and J ends lost 5 bases and 8 bases, in that order; junction bases with no gene match: 9.

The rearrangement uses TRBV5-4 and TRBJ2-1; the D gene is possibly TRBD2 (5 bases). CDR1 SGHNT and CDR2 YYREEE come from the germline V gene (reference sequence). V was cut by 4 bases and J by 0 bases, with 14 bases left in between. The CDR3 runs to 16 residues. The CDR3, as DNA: TGTGCCAGCAGCCGCGACTTGGGGAGCTCCTACAATGAGCAGTTCTTC. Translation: CASSRDLGSSYNEQFF.

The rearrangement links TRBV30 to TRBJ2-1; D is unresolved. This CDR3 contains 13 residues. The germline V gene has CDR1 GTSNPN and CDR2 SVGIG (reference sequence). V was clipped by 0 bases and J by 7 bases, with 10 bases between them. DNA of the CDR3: TGTGCCTGGAGTGTGGGCACCAAAAATGAGCAGTTCTTC. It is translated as CAWSVGTKNEQFF.

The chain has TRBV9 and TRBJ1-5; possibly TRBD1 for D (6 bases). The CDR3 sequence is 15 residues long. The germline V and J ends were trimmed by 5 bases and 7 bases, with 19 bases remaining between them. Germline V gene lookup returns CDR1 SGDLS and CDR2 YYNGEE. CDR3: CASRTNRCQGQPQHF. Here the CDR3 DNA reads TGTGCCAGCAGAACTAACAGGTGTCAGGGGCAGCCCCAGCATTTT.

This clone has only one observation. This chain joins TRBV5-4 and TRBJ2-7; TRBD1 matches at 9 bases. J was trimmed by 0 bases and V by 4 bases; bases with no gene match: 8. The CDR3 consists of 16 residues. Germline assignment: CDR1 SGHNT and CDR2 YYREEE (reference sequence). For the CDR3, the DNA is TGTGCCAGCAGCACACAGACAGGGGGGGCCTCCTACGAGCAGTACTTC. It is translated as CASSTQTGGASYEQYF.

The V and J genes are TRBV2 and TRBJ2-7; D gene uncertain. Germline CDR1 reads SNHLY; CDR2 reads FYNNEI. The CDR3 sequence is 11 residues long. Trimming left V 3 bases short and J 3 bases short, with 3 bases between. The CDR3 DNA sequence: TGTGCCAGCAGTGAGAACTACGAGCAGTACTTC. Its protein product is CASSENYEQYF.